This T cell receptor beta chain was retrieved from a study of T cell responses to AZD1222 COVID-19 vaccine. Only in-frame clones appear in the TCRdb table, and some are missing; sequencing was by immunoSEQ multiplex PCR. The table includes 180,000 or so clones, roughly 94% detected once. This CDR3 comprises 14 residues. CDR1 and CDR2 (germline): MDHEN, SYDVKM. V was trimmed by 5 bases and J by 9 bases, leaving 17 bases between them. The sequenced sample was peripheral blood, obtained on day 0 of AZD1222 vaccination. This rearrangement joins TRBV28 to TRBJ2-1; D may be TRBD2 (6 bases). This receptor was taken from an adult in good health. As DNA, the CDR3 is TGTGCCAGCAGTCCCCCAGGTTTGGAGGGTGAGCAGTTCTTC. It translates to CASSPPGLEGEQFF.